These 13 T cell receptor beta chains share one sample of origin, sequenced in a study of control samples from healthy donors and cancer patients. Repertoires were generated with immunoSEQ multiplex PCR, while TCRdb's copy carries only in-frame clones and drops some. The sample holds more than 5,500 clones; 76% are singletons and the top ten take approximately 15%. The sample comprised formalin-fixed, paraffin-embedded tissue. The receptors were sampled from a male donor with melanoma.

This clone was recorded only once. The rearrangement joins TRBV30 to TRBJ1-1, with D maybe TRBD1 (6 bases). Trimming stripped 4 bases from V and 2 bases from J, with 14 bases between. The CDR3 consists of 14 residues. Germline CDR1 is GTSNPN and CDR2 is SVGIG (reference sequence). The CDR3 sequence: CAWKLGQINTEAFF. CDR3 DNA sequence: TGTGCCTGGAAGTTAGGACAGATTAACACTGAAGCTTTCTTT.

The chain carries TRBV6-5 and TRBJ1-5; 8 bases align to TRBD1. Germline trimming cut 6 bases from V and 5 bases from J; bases unmatched to any gene: 6. Germline values: CDR1 MNHEY, CDR2 SVGAGI. This CDR3 is built from 14 residues. CDR3 DNA sequence: TGTGCCAGCAGGGGGACAGGCATCCATCAGCCCCAGCATTTT. This encodes CASRGTGIHQPQHF.

Comments on this clone: Sequence at one end of the junction differs from germline and may be a read error. Other DNA sequences in the same sample also yield this CDR3. The chain couples TRBV12-3 or TRBV12-4 to TRBJ1-1; D is unresolved. The CDR3 has 13 residues. The CDR3 reads CASSPRLNTEAFF. CDR3 DNA sequence: TGCGCCAGCTCTCCTCGTTTGAACACTGAAGCTTTCTTT.

The sample holds a few counts of this clone. This rearrangement joins TRBV24-1 to TRBJ2-1; D tentatively reads TRBD1 or TRBD2 (5 bases each). CDR1 KGHDR and CDR2 SFDVKD come from the germline V gene. V lost 7 bases, J lost 7 bases, and 19 bases lay in between. The CDR3 is 15 amino acids. The DNA of the CDR3 is TGTGCCACCAGAGGGTCGGGGACCCCCGGGAATGAGCAGTTCTTC. Translation gives CATRGSGTPGNEQFF.

The table lists this clone with a few counts. The rearrangement uses TRBV4-3 and TRBJ1-2; D uncertain. This CDR3 is built from 15 residues. Trimming pared 0 bases from V and 4 bases from J, leaving 12 bases between. The germline CDR1 and CDR2 sequences are LGHNA and YSLEER. CDR3 in DNA: TGCGCCAGCAGCCAAGAGACCGGGTCAGGCTATGGCTACACCTTC. Its translation: CASSQETGSGYGYTF.

In its sample, this clone was seen once. This rearrangement joins TRBV19 to TRBJ2-2; D ambiguous. The CDR3 has 15 amino acids. V lost 6 bases, J lost 2 bases, and 13 bases lay in between. Germline V gene data show CDR1 as LNHDA and CDR2 as SQIVND (reference sequence). CDR3 sequence reads: CASRTYDTNTGELFF. As DNA, the CDR3 is TGTGCCAGTAGAACTTATGACACCAACACCGGGGAGCTGTTTTTT.

The rearrangement joins TRBV19 to TRBJ1-2; D is undetermined. Germline loops: CDR1 LNHDA, CDR2 SQIVND (reference sequence). Trimming took 1 base from V and 3 from J, leaving 6 bases between them. This CDR3 has 13 residues. The CDR3: CASSIGNDYGYTF. DNA of the CDR3: TGTGCCAGTAGTATAGGAAATGACTATGGCTACACCTTC.

This clone was observed once. This chain connects TRBV27 to TRBJ1-2, with D maybe TRBD1 (5 bases). Germline assignment: CDR1 MNHEY and CDR2 SMNVEV (reference sequence). Trimming pared 0 bases from V and 3 bases from J, leaving 8 bases between. This CDR3 is 14 amino acids long. In DNA, the CDR3 is TGTGCCAGCAGTTTATCGCCGACAGACTATGGCTACACCTTC. Protein product: CASSLSPTDYGYTF.

The CDR3 bases are TGTGCCAGCAGCTTTATACCCCGCTCAAAGACCCAGTACTTC. Its translation is CASSFIPRSKTQYF. J is TRBJ2-5 and V is TRBV7-2; D is ambiguous. This CDR3 has 14 amino acids. Germline lookup yields CDR1 SGHTA and CDR2 FQGNSA. V lost 3 bases and J 6 bases, leaving 14 bases between the germline ends.

The chain has TRBV5-1 and TRBJ1-1; D is unclear. Germline assignment: CDR1 SGHRS and CDR2 YFSETQ. V shed 0 bases and J shed 5 bases, with 11 bases lying between them. The CDR3 length is 14 residues. The chain's CDR3 is CASSLDPEQTEAFF. CDR3 coding DNA: TGCGCCAGCAGCTTGGATCCAGAGCAGACTGAAGCTTTCTTT.

This sequence joins TRBV7-2 and TRBJ2-1; 11 bases map to TRBD2. Looked up from germline, CDR1 is SGHTA and CDR2 is FQGNSA. The CDR3 loop spans 17 amino acids. Unmatched junction bases numbered 6, after V lost 5 bases and J lost 0 bases. In DNA form, the CDR3 reads TGTGCCAGCAGCCCCCGACTAGCGGGGAGCTCCTACAATGAGCAGTTCTTC. Encoded protein: CASSPRLAGSSYNEQFF.

The chain couples TRBV5-1 to TRBJ2-5, with 12 bases lining up with TRBD2. CDR1 and CDR2 from the germline V gene are SGHRS and YFSETQ. The trim removed 4 bases at V and 2 bases at J, leaving 6 bases unmatched. The CDR3 loop spans 16 amino acids. The CDR3 DNA follows: TGCGCCAGCAGCGCCCGACTAGCGGGGGTACAAGAGACCCAGTACTTC. Protein product: CASSARLAGVQETQYF.

This chain uses TRBV5-1 with TRBJ1-1, with D perhaps matching TRBD1 (6 bases). This CDR3 is built from 13 residues. Deletions cut 0 bases from V and 4 bases from J, with 7 bases between. CDR1 is SGHRS, CDR2 YFSETQ, per germline. CDR3 coding DNA: TGCGCCAGCAGCTTGGGAGGGGGCACTGAAGCTTTCTTT. It specifies CASSLGGGTEAFF. Variable domain in full (rest from reference TRBV5-1 and TRBJ1-1): KAGVTQTPRYLIKTRGQQVTLSCSPISGHRSVSWYQQTPGQGLQFLFEYFSETQRNKGNFPGRFSGRQFSNSRSEMNVSTLELGDSALYLCASSLGGGTEAFFGQGTRLTVV.